This record looks at one TCR beta chain sequence and its context. The method was immunoSEQ multiplex PCR; TCRdb's version includes in-frame clones alone and lacks a portion of them. The sample has about 220,000 clones, about three quarters seen once. The data were obtained in a study of blood T cell repertoires in COVID-19. Study-wide background: Italy, Spain and the United States were the sources of the convalescent and acute COVID-19 samples.

Germline V CDR1 and CDR2: MNHEY, SVGEGT. The CDR3 has 14 amino acids. V dropped 5 bases and J dropped 4; count of bases not matched to a gene: 4. The specimen sequenced was peripheral blood. The sequence derives from a woman in her 70s with acute or convalescent COVID-19. The rearrangement links TRBV6-2 or TRBV6-3 to TRBJ1-5; 8 bases line up with TRBD1. The CDR3 DNA reads TGTGCCAGCAGTGGGGACAGGTTTAATCAGCCCCAGCATTTT. Residues: CASSGDRFNQPQHF.